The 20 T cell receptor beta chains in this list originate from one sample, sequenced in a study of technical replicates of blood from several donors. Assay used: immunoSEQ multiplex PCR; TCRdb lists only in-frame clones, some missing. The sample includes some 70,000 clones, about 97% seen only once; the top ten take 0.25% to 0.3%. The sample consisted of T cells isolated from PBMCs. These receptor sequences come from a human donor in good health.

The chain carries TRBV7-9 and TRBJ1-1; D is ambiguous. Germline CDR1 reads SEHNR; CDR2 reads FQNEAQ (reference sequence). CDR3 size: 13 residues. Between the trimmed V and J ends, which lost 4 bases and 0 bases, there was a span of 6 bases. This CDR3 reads CASSSTVNTEAFF. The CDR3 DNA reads TGTGCCAGCAGCTCCACAGTGAACACTGAAGCTTTCTTT. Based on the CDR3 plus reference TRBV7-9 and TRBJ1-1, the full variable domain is DTGVSQNPRHKITKRGQNVTFRCDPISEHNRLYWYRQTLGQGPEFLTYFQNEAQLEKSRLLSDRFSAERPKGSFSTLEIQRTEQGDSAMYLCASSSTVNTEAFFGQGTRLTVV.

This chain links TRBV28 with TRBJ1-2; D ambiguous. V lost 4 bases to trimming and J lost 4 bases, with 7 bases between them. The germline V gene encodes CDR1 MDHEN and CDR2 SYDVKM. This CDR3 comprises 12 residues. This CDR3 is CASSSRGYGYTF. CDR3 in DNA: TGTGCCAGCAGTTCGCGAGGCTATGGCTACACCTTC.

The CDR3 reads CASSYSAGQKLFF. DNA for the CDR3: TGTGCCAGCAGTTACTCGGCAGGGCAAAAACTGTTTTTT. This rearrangement joins TRBV6-5 to TRBJ1-4, with TRBD1 as a possible D gene (5 bases). The V and J ends lost 0 bases and 9 bases respectively, with 8 bases between them. Germline CDR1 MNHEY, CDR2 SVGAGI. The CDR3 has 13 residues.

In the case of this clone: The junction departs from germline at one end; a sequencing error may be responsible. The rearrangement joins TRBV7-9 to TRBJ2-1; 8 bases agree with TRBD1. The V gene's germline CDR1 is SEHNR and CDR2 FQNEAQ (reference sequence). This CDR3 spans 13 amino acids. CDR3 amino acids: CASSVAGGGEQFF. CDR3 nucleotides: TGTGCCAGCAGCGTAGCAGGGGGCGGCGAGCAGTTCTTC.

The CDR3 region is CASSIQGPETQYF. The CDR3 nucleotides read TGTGCCAGTAGTATTCAGGGTCCAGAGACCCAGTACTTC. The chain has TRBV19 and TRBJ2-5, with D possibly matching TRBD1 (5 bases). CDR1 and CDR2 (germline): LNHDA, SQIVND (reference sequence). V gave up 3 bases and J gave up 4 bases, with 9 bases separating them. This CDR3 has 13 amino acids.

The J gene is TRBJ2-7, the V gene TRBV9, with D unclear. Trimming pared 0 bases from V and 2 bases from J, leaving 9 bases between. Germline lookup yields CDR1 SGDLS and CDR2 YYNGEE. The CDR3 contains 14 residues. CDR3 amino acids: CASSVGAEPYEQYF. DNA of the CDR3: TGTGCCAGCAGCGTAGGGGCAGAACCCTACGAGCAGTACTTC.

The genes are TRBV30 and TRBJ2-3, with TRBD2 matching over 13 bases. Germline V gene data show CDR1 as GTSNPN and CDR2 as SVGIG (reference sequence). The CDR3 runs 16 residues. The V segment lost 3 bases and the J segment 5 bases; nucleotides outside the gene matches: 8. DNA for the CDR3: TGTGCCTGGAGCCCGGGACTAGCGGGAAGTGTAGATACGCAGTATTTT. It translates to CAWSPGLAGSVDTQYF. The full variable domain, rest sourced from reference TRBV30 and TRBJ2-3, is SQTIHQWPATLVQPVGSPLSLECTVEGTSNPNLYWYRQAAGRGLQLLFYSVGIGQISSEVPQNLSASRPQDRQFILSSKKLLLSDSGFYLCAWSPGLAGSVDTQYFGPGTRLTVL.

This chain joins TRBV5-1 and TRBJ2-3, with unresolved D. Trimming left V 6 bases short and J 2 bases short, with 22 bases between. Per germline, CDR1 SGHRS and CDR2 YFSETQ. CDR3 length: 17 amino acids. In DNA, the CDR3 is TGCGCCAGCACCCCCATCGAGGAGTCCACCAACACAGATACGCAGTATTTT. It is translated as CASTPIEESTNTDTQYF.

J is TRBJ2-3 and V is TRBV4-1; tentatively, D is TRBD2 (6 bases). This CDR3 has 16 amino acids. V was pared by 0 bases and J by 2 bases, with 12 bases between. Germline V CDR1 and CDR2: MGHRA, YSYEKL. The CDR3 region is CASSQELAGNTDTQYF. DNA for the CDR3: TGCGCCAGCAGCCAAGAACTTGCGGGGAACACAGATACGCAGTATTTT.

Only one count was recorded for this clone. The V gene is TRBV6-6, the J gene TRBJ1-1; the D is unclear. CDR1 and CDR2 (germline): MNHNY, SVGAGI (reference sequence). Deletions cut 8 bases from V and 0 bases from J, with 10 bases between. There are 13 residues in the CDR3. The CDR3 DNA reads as TGTGCCAGCTATCTGGACTTGAACACTGAAGCTTTCTTT. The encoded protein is CASYLDLNTEAFF.

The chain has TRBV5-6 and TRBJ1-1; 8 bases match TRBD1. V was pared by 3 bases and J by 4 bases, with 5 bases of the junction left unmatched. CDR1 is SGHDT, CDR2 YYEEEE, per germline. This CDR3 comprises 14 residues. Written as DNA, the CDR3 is TGTGCCAGCAGCTATACGACAGGGGCCACTGAAGCTTTCTTT. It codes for CASSYTTGATEAFF.

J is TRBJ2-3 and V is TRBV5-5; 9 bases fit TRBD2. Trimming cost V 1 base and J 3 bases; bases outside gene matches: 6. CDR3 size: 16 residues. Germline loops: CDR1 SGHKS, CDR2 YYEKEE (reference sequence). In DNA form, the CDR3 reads TGTGCCAGCAGCTTGCAGCGGGAGGTCTGGACAGATACGCAGTATTTT. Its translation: CASSLQREVWTDTQYF.

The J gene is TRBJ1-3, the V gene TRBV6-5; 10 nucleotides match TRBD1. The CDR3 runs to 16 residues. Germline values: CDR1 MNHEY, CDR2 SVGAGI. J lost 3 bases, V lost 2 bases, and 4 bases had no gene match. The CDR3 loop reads CASSYGDRGVGNTIYF. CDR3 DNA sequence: TGTGCCAGCAGTTACGGGGACAGGGGTGTTGGAAACACCATATATTTT.

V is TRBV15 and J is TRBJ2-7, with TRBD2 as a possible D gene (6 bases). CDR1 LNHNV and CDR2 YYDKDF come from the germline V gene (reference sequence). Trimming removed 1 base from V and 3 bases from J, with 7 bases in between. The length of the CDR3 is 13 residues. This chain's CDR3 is CATSRAGDYEQYF. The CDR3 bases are TGTGCCACCAGCAGAGCGGGAGACTACGAGCAGTACTTC.

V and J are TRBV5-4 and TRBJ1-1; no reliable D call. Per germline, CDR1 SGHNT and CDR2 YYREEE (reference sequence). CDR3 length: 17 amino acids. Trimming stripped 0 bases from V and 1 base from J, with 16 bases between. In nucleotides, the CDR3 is TGTGCCAGCAGCTTGGACCGAATCAATACAGCGAACACTGAAGCTTTCTTT. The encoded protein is CASSLDRINTANTEAFF. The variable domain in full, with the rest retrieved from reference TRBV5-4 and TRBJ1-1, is ETGVTQSPTHLIKTRGQQVTLRCSSQSGHNTVSWYQQALGQGPQFIFQYYREEENGRGNFPPRFSGLQFPNYSSELNVNALELDDSALYLCASSLDRINTANTEAFFGQGTRLTVV.

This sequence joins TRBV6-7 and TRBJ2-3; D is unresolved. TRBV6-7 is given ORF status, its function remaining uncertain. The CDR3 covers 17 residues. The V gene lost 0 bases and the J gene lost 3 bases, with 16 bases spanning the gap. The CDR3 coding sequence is TGTGCCAGCAGTTACTCCCCCACAGTGAGCAGTACAGATACGCAGTATTTT. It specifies CASSYSPTVSSTDTQYF.

DNA for the CDR3: TGTGCCAGCAGTTACCTTGGCGGGAGGGAGTTCTTC. As protein: CASSYLGGREFF. The chain employs TRBV27 and TRBJ2-1; TRBD2 matches at 9 bases. Germline loops: CDR1 MNHEY, CDR2 SMNVEV (reference sequence). This CDR3 has 12 amino acids. The V segment lost 4 bases and the J segment 14 bases; nucleotides outside the gene matches: 6.

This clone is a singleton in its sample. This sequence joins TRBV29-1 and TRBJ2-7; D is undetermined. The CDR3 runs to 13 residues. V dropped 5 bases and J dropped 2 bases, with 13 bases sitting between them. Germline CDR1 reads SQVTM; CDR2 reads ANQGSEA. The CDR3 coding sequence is TGCAGCGTTCGAGGCGGAAATGCCTACGAGCAGTACTTC. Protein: CSVRGGNAYEQYF.

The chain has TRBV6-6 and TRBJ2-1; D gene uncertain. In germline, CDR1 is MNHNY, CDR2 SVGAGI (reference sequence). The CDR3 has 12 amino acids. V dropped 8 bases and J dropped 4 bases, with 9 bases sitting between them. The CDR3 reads CASGQDYNEQFF. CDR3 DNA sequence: TGTGCCAGCGGCCAGGATTACAATGAGCAGTTCTTC.

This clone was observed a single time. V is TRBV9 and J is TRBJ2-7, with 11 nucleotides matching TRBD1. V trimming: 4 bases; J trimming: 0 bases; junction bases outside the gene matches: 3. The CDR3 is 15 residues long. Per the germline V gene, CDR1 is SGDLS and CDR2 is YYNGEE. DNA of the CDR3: TGTGCCAGCAGCTCCGGGACAGGGGGCTCCTACGAGCAGTACTTC. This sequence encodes CASSSGTGGSYEQYF. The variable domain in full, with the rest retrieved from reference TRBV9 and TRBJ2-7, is DSGVTQTPKHLITATGQRVTLRCSPRSGDLSVYWYQQSLDQGLQFLIQYYNGEERAKGNILERFSAQQFPDLHSELNLSSLELGDSALYFCASSSGTGGSYEQYFGPGTRLTVT.